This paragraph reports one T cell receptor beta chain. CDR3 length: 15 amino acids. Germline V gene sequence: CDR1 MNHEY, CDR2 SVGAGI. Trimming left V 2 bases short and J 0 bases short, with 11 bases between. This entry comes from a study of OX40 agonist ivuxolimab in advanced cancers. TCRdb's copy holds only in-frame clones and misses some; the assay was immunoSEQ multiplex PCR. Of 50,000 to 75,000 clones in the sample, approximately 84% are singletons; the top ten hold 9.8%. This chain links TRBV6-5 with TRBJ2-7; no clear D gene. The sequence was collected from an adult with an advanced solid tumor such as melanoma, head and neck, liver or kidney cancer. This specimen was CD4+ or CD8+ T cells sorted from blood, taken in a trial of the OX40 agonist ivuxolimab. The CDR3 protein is CASSYEQQSSYEQYF. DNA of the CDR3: TGTGCCAGCAGTTACGAGCAGCAGAGCTCCTACGAGCAGTACTTC.